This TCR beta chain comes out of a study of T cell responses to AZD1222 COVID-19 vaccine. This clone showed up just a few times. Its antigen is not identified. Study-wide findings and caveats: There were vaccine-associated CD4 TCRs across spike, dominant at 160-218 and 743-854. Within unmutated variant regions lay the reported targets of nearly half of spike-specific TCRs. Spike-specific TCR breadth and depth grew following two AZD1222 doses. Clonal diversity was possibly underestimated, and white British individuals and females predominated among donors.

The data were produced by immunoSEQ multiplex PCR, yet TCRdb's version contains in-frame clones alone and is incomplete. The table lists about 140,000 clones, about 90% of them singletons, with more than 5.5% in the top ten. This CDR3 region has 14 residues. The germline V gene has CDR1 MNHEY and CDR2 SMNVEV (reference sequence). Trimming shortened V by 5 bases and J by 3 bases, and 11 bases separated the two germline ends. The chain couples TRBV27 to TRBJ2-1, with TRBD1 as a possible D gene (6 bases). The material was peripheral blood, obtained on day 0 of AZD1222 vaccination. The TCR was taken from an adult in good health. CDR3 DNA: TGTGCCAGCAGTCAGGGGACGGACTACAATGAGCAGTTCTTC. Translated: CASSQGTDYNEQFF.